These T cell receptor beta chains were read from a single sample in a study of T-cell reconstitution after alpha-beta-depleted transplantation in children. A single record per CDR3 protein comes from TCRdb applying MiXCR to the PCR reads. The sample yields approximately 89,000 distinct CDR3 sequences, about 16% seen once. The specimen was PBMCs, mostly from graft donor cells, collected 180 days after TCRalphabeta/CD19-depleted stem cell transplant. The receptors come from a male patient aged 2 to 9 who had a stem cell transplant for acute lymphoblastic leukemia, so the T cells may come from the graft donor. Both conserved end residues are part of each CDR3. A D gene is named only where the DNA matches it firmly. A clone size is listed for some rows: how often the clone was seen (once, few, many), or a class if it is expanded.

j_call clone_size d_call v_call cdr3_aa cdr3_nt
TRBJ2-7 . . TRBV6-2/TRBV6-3 CASSYEQYF TGTGCCAGCAGTTACGAGCAGTACTTC
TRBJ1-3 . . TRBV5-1 CARGGLEAGNTIYF TGCGCCAGGGGGGGGCTAGAAGCTGGAAACACCATATATTTT
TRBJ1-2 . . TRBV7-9 CASDSLNYGYTF TGTGCCAGCGACAGTTTAAACTATGGCTACACCTTC
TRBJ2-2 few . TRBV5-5 CASSLARPGTGELFF TGTGCCAGCAGCTTGGCCCGCCCCGGCACCGGGGAGCTGTTTTTT
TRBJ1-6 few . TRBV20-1 CSARGGPAGAYNSPLHF TGCAGTGCTAGAGGGGGGCCGGCAGGGGCCTATAATTCACCCCTCCACTTT
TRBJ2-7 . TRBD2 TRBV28 CASRRGLAAYEQYF TGTGCCAGCAGGCGGGGACTAGCGGCCTACGAGCAGTACTTC
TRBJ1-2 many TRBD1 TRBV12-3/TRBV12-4 CASSTGTGGLYGYTF TGTGCCAGCAGTACCGGGACAGGGGGCCTCTATGGCTACACCTTC
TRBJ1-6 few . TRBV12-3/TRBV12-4 CASSVFRAGSYNSPLHF TGTGCCAGCAGTGTCTTCCGTGCGGGCTCCTATAATTCACCCCTCCACTTT
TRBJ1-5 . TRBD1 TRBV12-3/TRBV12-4 CASSLRGTGMGSNQPQHF TGTGCCAGCAGTCTACGGGGGACAGGGATGGGAAGCAATCAGCCCCAGCATTTT
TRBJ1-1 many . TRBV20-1 CSEGRQGRTEAFF TGCAGTGAGGGCCGGCAGGGCAGGACTGAAGCTTTCTTT